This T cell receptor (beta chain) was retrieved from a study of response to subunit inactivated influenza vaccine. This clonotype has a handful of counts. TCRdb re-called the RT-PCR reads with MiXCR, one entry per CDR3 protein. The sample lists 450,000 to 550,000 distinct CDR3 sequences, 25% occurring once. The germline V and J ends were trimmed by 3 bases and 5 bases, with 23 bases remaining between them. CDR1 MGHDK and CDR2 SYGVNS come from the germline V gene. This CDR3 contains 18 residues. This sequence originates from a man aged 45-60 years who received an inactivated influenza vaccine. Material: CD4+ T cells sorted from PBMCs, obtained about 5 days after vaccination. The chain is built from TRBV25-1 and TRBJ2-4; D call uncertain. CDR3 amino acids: CASSESWAQLGSQNIQYF. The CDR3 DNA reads TGTGCCAGCAGTGAGTCTTGGGCACAACTCGGTAGCCAAAACATTCAGTACTTC.